Detailed here is one T cell receptor (beta chain). This specimen belongs to a study of blood T cell repertoires in COVID-19. At the level of the study: Italy, Spain and the United States were the sources of the convalescent and acute COVID-19 samples. T cells, B-cell-depleted T cells, or PBMCs provided the cDNA or gDNA that served as material.

Under the authors' procedure: Estimates of nucleated cell counts were drawn from the amplification of reference gene primers. The method was immunoSEQ multiplex PCR; TCRdb's version includes in-frame clones alone and lacks a portion of them. V, J and clone size are those of that table, while D and trimming were read from the DNA. The sample has roughly 120,000 clones, approximately 88% seen once. This TCR was recovered from a woman between 65 and 79 years old with acute or convalescent COVID-19. Input material: peripheral blood.

Here the CDR3 DNA reads TGCGCCAGCAGCGGACTTACTGAGACCCAGTACTTC. It is translated as CASSGLTETQYF. The V call is TRBV5-1, the J call TRBJ2-5; D is perhaps TRBD2 (5 bases). CDR3 length: 12 residues. CDR1 SGHRS and CDR2 YFSETQ come from the germline V gene. Trimming cost V 4 bases and J 5 bases, with 9 bases left between them.